The rows below give T cell receptor beta chains drawn from one sample of a study of shared clonotypes between healthy human individuals. The data were produced by immunoSEQ multiplex PCR, yet TCRdb's version contains in-frame clones alone and is incomplete. The table lists millions of clones, 85% to 95% of them singletons. What was sequenced was naive CD4+ T cells sorted from blood. All receptors come from a man younger than 30 in good health. Each CDR3 is given with its conserved first and last residue. The D gene is left open where the match is weak. For some rows the clone size is stated as once, few or many, or as a class when expanded; others skip it.

>TRBD1|TRBJ2-5|TRBV5-1|-
CASSLGTGDRGQETQYF
TGCGCCAGCAGCTTGGGGACCGGTGACAGGGGCCAAGAGACCCAGTACTTC
>-|TRBJ1-1|TRBV5-4|once
CASSLGSRDTEAFF
TGTGCCAGCAGCTTAGGTTCGAGGGACACTGAAGCTTTCTTT
>-|TRBJ1-1|TRBV6-5|-
CASSYLGQMNTEAFF
TGTGCCAGCAGTTACCTCGGACAGATGAACACTGAAGCTTTCTTT
>TRBD1|TRBJ1-4|TRBV5-4|-
CASSSRGQGANEKLFF
TGTGCCAGCAGCTCGAGGGGACAGGGGGCTAATGAAAAACTGTTTTTT
>-|TRBJ1-5|TRBV18|once
CASSPANGGNQPQHF
TGTGCCAGCTCACCGGCAAATGGAGGCAATCAGCCCCAGCATTTT
>-|TRBJ2-1|TRBV4-2|-
CASRSGGPINEQFF
TGTGCCAGCAGATCGGGGGGCCCTATCAATGAGCAGTTCTTC
>-|TRBJ1-1|TRBV6-5|-
CASSYDRRYTEAFF
TGTGCCAGCAGTTACGACAGGCGCTACACTGAAGCTTTCTTT
>-|TRBJ2-7|TRBV30|-
CAWRAGGPPYEQYF
TGTGCCTGGAGGGCCGGGGGACCTCCCTACGAGCAGTACTTC
>TRBD2|TRBJ2-2|TRBV5-1|-
CASSLAGGSDPNTGELFF
TGCGCCAGCAGCTTGGCCGGGGGGTCGGACCCGAACACCGGGGAGCTGTTTTTT
>-|TRBJ2-1|TRBV4-3|-
CASSRTTEGSNEQFF
TGCGCCAGCAGCCGAACTACCGAAGGGAGCAATGAGCAGTTCTTC
>TRBD1|TRBJ1-1|TRBV9|-
CASSALGQVGNTEAFF
TGTGCCAGCAGCGCACTGGGACAGGTAGGGAACACTGAAGCTTTCTTT
>TRBD1|TRBJ1-3|TRBV30|-
CAWSRGQGVSNTIYF
TGTGCCTGGAGTAGGGGACAGGGAGTGAGTAACACCATATATTTT
>-|TRBJ1-5|TRBV7-2|-
CASSSSGRGRNQPQHF
TGTGCCAGCAGCTCTTCAGGCAGGGGACGCAATCAGCCCCAGCATTTT
>-|TRBJ2-3|TRBV5-4|-
CASSLSLADTQYF
TGTGCCAGCAGCCTTAGTCTGGCAGATACGCAGTATTTT
>TRBD1|TRBJ1-2|TRBV29-1|-
CSGKSGQGGYTF
TGCAGCGGGAAGTCGGGACAGGGTGGCTACACCTTC
>TRBD1|TRBJ2-7|TRBV5-1|-
CASSLLTGGGEQYF
TGCGCCAGCAGCCTCCTGACAGGGGGCGGCGAGCAGTACTTC
>TRBD2|TRBJ2-3|TRBV18|-
CASSPGTSDSTDTQYF
TGTGCCAGCTCACCGGGGACTAGCGATAGCACAGATACGCAGTATTTT
>-|TRBJ1-2|TRBV30|once
CAWSIDAAGYTF
TGTGCCTGGAGTATAGATGCGGCTGGCTACACCTTC
>TRBD2|TRBJ2-7|TRBV18|many
CASSREGQGYEQYF
TGTGCCAGCTCACGGGAGGGGCAGGGCTACGAGCAGTACTTC
>-|TRBJ2-7|TRBV5-1|-
CASSWTLGDYEQYF
TGCGCCAGCAGCTGGACTCTTGGGGACTACGAGCAGTACTTC
>-|TRBJ2-2|TRBV25-1|-
CASSEPGKNTGELFF
TGTGCCAGCAGTGAACCCGGGAAAAACACCGGGGAGCTGTTTTTT
>-|TRBJ2-2|TRBV4-3|-
CASSQGANTGELFF
TGCGCCAGCAGCCAGGGGGCGAACACCGGGGAGCTGTTTTTT
>-|TRBJ2-1|TRBV19|-
CASSIGRSSYNEQFF
TGTGCCAGTAGTATCGGAAGGAGCTCCTACAATGAGCAGTTCTTC